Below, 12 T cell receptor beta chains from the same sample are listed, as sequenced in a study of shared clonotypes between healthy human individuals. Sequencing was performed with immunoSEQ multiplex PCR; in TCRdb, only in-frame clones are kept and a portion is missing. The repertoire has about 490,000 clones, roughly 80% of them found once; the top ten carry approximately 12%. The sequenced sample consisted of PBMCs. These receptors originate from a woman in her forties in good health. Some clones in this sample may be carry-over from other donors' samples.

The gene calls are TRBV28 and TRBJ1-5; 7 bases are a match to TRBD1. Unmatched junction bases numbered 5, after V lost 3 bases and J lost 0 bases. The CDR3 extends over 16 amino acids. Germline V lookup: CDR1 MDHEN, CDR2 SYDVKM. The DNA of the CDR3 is TGTGCCAGCAGTTTGAACAGGGGTTATAGCAATCAGCCCCAGCATTTT. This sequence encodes CASSLNRGYSNQPQHF. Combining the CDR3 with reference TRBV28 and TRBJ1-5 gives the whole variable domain DVKVTQSSRYLVKRTGEKVFLECVQDMDHENMFWYRQDPGLGLRLIYFSYDVKMKEKGDIPEGYSVSREKKERFSLILESASTNQTSMYLCASSLNRGYSNQPQHFGDGTRLSIL.

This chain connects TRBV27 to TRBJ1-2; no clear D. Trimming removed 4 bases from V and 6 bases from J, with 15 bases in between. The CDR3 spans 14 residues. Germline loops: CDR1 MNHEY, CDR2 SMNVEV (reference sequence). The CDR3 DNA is TGTGCCAGCAGTTCGGTTTGGGCAAATGATGGCTACACCTTC. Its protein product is CASSSVWANDGYTF.

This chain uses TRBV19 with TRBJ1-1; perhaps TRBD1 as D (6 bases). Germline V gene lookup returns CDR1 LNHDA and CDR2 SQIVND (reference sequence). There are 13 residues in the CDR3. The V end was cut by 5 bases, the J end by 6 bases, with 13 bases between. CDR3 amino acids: CASSQQGGSEAFF. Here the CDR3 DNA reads TGTGCCAGTAGTCAACAGGGAGGCTCTGAAGCTTTCTTT.

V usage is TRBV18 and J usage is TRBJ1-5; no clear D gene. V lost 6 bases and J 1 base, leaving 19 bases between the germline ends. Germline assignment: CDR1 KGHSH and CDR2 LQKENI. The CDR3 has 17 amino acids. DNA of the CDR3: TGTGCCAGCTCTCTCCGGGCGACGCGGGTGAGCAATCAGCCCCAGCATTTT. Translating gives CASSLRATRVSNQPQHF.

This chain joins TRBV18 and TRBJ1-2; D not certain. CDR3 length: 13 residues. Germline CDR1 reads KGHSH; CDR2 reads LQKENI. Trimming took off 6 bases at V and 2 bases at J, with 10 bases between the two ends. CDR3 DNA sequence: TGTGCCAGCTCCCCGACTGAGAACTATGGCTACACCTTC. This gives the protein CASSPTENYGYTF.

CDR3 residues: CASSLVYQETQYF. The CDR3 nucleotides read TGCGCCAGCAGCCTCGTATACCAAGAGACCCAGTACTTC. J is TRBJ2-5 and V is TRBV5-1; D is unresolved. Germline V gene data show CDR1 as SGHRS and CDR2 as YFSETQ. V was cut by 4 bases and J by 0 bases, with 7 bases left in between. The CDR3 runs 13 residues.

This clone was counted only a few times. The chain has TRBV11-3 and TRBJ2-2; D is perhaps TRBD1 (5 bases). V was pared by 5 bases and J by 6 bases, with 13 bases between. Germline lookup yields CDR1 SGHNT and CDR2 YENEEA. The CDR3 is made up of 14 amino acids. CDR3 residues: CASSPRTNSGELFF. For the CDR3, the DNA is TGTGCCAGCAGCCCTAGGACAAACTCCGGGGAGCTGTTTTTT.

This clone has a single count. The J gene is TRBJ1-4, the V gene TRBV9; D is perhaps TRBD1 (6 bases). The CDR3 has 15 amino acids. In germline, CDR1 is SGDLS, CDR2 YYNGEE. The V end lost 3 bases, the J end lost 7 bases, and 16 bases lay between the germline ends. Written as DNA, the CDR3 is TGTGCCAGCAGCGCCGGTACAGGGTTTCGTGAAAAACTGTTTTTT. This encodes CASSAGTGFREKLFF.

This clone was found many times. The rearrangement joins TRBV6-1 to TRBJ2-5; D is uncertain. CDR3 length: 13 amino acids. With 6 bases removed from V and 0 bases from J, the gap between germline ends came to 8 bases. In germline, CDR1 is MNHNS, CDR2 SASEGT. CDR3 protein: CASSSEYQETQYF. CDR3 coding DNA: TGTGCCAGCAGCTCGGAATACCAAGAGACCCAGTACTTC.

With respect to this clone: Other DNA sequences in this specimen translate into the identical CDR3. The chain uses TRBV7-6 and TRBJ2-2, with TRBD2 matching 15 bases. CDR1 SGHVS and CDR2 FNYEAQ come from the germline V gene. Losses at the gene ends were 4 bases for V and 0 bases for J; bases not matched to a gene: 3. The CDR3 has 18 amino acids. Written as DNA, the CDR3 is TGTGCCAGCAGCTCGGGACTAGCGGGAGGACCGAACACCGGGGAGCTGTTTTTT. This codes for CASSSGLAGGPNTGELFF.

The CDR3 DNA reads as TGTGCCAGCAGTCGCCCTAATGAGCAGTTCTTC. It yields the protein CASSRPNEQFF. The gene calls are TRBV2 and TRBJ2-1; D gene uncertain. The CDR3 has 11 residues. CDR1 SNHLY and CDR2 FYNNEI come from the germline V gene. Trimming left V 5 bases short and J 7 bases short, with 6 bases between.

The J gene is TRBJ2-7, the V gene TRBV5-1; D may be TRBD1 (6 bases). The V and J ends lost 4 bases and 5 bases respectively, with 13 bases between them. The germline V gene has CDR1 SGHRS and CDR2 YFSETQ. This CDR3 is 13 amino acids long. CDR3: CASSLGQLDEQYF. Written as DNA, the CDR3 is TGCGCCAGCAGCCTAGGACAGTTAGACGAGCAGTACTTC.